The sequence of this TCR beta chain was determined in a study of blood T cell repertoires in COVID-19. Turning to the study itself: Both acute and convalescent COVID-19 samples were obtained from the United States, Italy and Spain.

Authors' methods: Quantification of nucleated cells was approximated via reference gene primer amplification. Sequencing used immunoSEQ multiplex PCR; TCRdb keeps in-frame clones, though not all of them. That table supplies the V and J calls and clone size; D and trimming were determined from the DNA. The table lists fewer than 250,000 clones, 87% of them singletons. Everyone who took part was roughly 18 to 89 years old, and they came from about two dozen US areas. Trimming pared 1 base from V and 8 bases from J, leaving 11 bases between. From germline, CDR1 is LNHDA and CDR2 SQIVND (reference sequence). There are 13 residues in the CDR3.

This chain connects TRBV19 to TRBJ1-2, with D perhaps TRBD1 (5 bases). This receptor was obtained from a woman younger than 45 with acute COVID-19. The specimen sequenced was PBMCs or T cells enriched from blood (not recorded which). The CDR3 here is CASSIGAGQGYTF. The CDR3 nucleotides read TGTGCCAGTAGTATAGGGGCAGGGCAGGGCTACACCTTC.